This TCR beta chain appears in the sequencing data of a study of CD8+CD57+ T cells in acquired aplastic anemia. Study overall: Quantities of DNA derived from sorted CD4+ and CD8+ cells averaged 3.2 ug.

Study results and limitations: Sharing between patients and controls was observed for twenty-nine CD8+ CDR3 sequences.

Both TCR beta VDJ combination and CDR3 sequence profiling were carried out. Genomic DNA was the template for this profiling. Using its own MiXCR run on the reads, TCRdb lists one record per CDR3 protein. The table lists 450,000 to 600,000 distinct CDR3 sequences, less than 35% of them singletons. This clonotype was seen ten or more times. Its antigen is not identified. Patients selected for sequencing had displayed CD8+CD57+ cell expansion by flow cytometry. Severe acquired aplastic anemia was present in all patients. What was sequenced was sorted CD4+, CD8+, or CD8+CD57+ T cells (not recorded which) from PBMCs. This TCR came from a human donor with aplastic anemia.

The CDR3 sequence is CSVHRGSGEQYF. The CDR3 region has the DNA TGCAGCGTTCACAGGGGTTCGGGCGAGCAGTACTTC. The V and J genes are TRBV29-1 and TRBJ2-7, with 7 bases identical to TRBD1. The CDR3 sequence is 12 residues long. The germline CDR1 and CDR2 sequences are SQVTM and ANQGSEA. V shed 5 bases and J 6 bases; nucleotides not matched to a gene: 7.